Sequencing of this TCR beta chain was carried out in a study of blood T cell repertoires in COVID-19. With 5 bases removed from V and 4 bases from J, the gap between germline ends came to 11 bases. This CDR3 is built from 13 residues. In germline, CDR1 is LGHNA, CDR2 YNFKEQ. TCRdb's copy holds only in-frame clones and misses some; the assay was immunoSEQ multiplex PCR. The sample lists 50,000 to 55,000 clones, roughly 87% occurring once. The chain links TRBV4-2 to TRBJ1-2, with D possibly TRBD1 on 6 matching bases. The specimen was peripheral blood. This clonotype was sampled from a man aged 45-65 years with active COVID-19. Here the CDR3 DNA reads TGTGCCAGCAGCGAAAGGGGGGGCTATGGCTACACCTTC. Translated: CASSERGGYGYTF.